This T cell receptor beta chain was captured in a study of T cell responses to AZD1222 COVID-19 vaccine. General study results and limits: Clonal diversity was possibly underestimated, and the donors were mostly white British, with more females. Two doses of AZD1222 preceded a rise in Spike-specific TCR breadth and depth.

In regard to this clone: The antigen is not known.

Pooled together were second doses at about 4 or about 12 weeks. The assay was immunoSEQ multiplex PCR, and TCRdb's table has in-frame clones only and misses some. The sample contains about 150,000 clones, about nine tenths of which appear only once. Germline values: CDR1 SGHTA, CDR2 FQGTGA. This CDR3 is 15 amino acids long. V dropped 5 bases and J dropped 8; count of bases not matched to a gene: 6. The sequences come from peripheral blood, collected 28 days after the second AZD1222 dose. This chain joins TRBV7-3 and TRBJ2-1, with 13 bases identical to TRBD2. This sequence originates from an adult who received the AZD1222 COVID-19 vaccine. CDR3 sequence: CASSRTSGGEYEQFF. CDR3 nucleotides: TGTGCCAGCAGCCGAACTAGCGGGGGGGAATATGAGCAGTTCTTC.